Listed below are T cell receptor beta chains from one sample, sequenced in a study of T-cell reconstitution after alpha-beta-depleted transplantation in children. TCRdb ran MiXCR on the PCR reads and lists one entry per CDR3 protein. The sample has around 530,000 distinct CDR3 sequences; approximately 29% are singletons. The sequenced sample was PBMCs from the stem cell graft donor, obtained from the stem cell graft. These receptors came from a human donor who donated a stem cell graft to a child with aplastic anemia. Both conserved end residues are trimmed from each CDR3.

V	J	length	CDR3
TRBV20-1	TRBJ1-2	12	SARVRGSNYGYT
TRBV18	TRBJ2-7	10	ASSGESYEQY
TRBV19	TRBJ2-3	13	ASTTTTSLTDTQY
TRBV29-1	TRBJ1-3	14	SALQGSGVSGNTIY
TRBV5-1	TRBJ2-3	14	ASKKGTGFSTDTQY
TRBV20-1	TRBJ1-4	11	SADGRVGEKLF
TRBV4-1	TRBJ2-1	12	ASSPGLPGDEQF
TRBV12-3/TRBV12-4	TRBJ2-5	14	ASSLGRPGLQETQY
TRBV15	TRBJ1-5	16	ATSRSGDRDVSGQPQH
TRBV5-1	TRBJ2-1	14	ASSLTGTSGSYEQF
TRBV5-4	TRBJ2-2	17	ASSFPGTSGVTVSGELF
TRBV20-1	TRBJ2-7	12	SARLGGSGYEQY
TRBV30	TRBJ2-4	11	AWGGTGKNIQY
TRBV5-1	TRBJ2-3	15	ASSLGPDRASTDTQY
TRBV7-2	TRBJ1-2	17	ASSLTPGQTIAMNYGYT
TRBV18	TRBJ2-1	15	ASSPPLLAGDYNEQF
TRBV20-1	TRBJ2-7	14	SARIGGRGPSYEQY
TRBV14	TRBJ2-5	11	ASSQDLGSTQY
TRBV20-1	TRBJ2-2	13	SASPSGRASGELF
TRBV7-2	TRBJ1-3	14	ASSPNTGGASNTIY
TRBV27	TRBJ1-5	13	ASSLEGAGNQPQH
TRBV15	TRBJ2-3	13	ATSSSSGRTDTQY
TRBV29-1	TRBJ1-2	14	SVRGVSGGAGYGYT
TRBV12-3/TRBV12-4	TRBJ2-2	11	ASQIALTGELF
TRBV28	TRBJ2-3	12	ASRPDRATDTQY
TRBV6-4	TRBJ2-1	13	ASSETAGYYNEQF
TRBV5-1	TRBJ2-1	12	ASSSTTRVDEQF
TRBV7-2	TRBJ2-7	13	ASSYLVSGGYEQY
TRBV19	TRBJ1-3	11	ASSPYSGNTIY
TRBV11-2	TRBJ2-3	13	ASSLESSVVDTQY
TRBV25-1	TRBJ2-3	13	ASSVSGLGTDTQY
TRBV7-2	TRBJ1-2	12	ASSLAWQGGSYT
TRBV11-2	TRBJ2-5	14	ASSRPSGNSQETQY
TRBV12-3/TRBV12-4	TRBJ2-4	13	ASRRLSTGAGSQY
TRBV4-3	TRBJ1-1	12	ASSQRTGVTEAF
TRBV5-6	TRBJ2-1	14	ASSFLLSGAYNEQF
TRBV5-1	TRBJ2-1	9	ASHRGDEQF
TRBV12-3/TRBV12-4	TRBJ2-1	9	ASTQNNEQF
TRBV9	TRBJ1-5	12	ASSPGTGSPPQH
TRBV6-5	TRBJ1-4	12	ASSYSFPNEKLF
TRBV2	TRBJ2-7	11	ASIHRGSYEQY
TRBV7-2	TRBJ1-3	12	ASSSRVAGNTIY
TRBV20-1	TRBJ2-2	12	SARAQGSGGELF
TRBV5-1	TRBJ2-5	13	ASSSGTSIQETQY
TRBV20-1	TRBJ2-5	8	SARLETQY
TRBV7-9	TRBJ2-5	14	ASSLDPSSLQETQY
TRBV30	TRBJ2-3	13	AWSVLPRGSGKQY